This TCR beta chain stems from a study of radiotherapy plus CTLA-4 blockade in lung cancer. On the study more broadly: Objective responses emerged in over 15% of patients, and roughly 30% attained disease control. General study points: Strongest reported response predictors: early blood clone changes and post-radiation interferon-beta. Subsequent to radiotherapy plus ipilimumab, tumor-derived TCR clones underwent expansion in blood.

Of note for this clone: Its antigen is not identified.

The CDR3 sequence is 15 residues long. The germline gives CDR1 SGDLS, CDR2 YYNGEE. V lost 0 bases, J lost 0 bases, and 9 bases lay in between. The table came from immunoSEQ multiplex PCR; TCRdb's copy has only in-frame clones and leaves some out. The sample includes about 57,000 clones, around 79% seen only once; the top ten take around a sixth. The specimen was peripheral blood, collected from a patient treated with radiotherapy plus ipilimumab. This receptor was obtained from a human donor with non-small cell lung cancer who had a complete response to radiotherapy plus ipilimumab. This sequence joins TRBV9 and TRBJ1-1; D is unclear. The CDR3 sequence is CASSVGSRLNTEAFF. The CDR3 DNA follows: TGTGCCAGCAGCGTAGGTAGCCGTTTGAACACTGAAGCTTTCTTT.